This is a list of T cell receptor beta chains from one sample in a study of blood T cell repertoires in COVID-19. Produced via immunoSEQ multiplex PCR; TCRdb's table is partial and in-frame only. The sample lists about 29,000 clones; more than 75% were seen once. Material for sequencing was peripheral blood. Receptor source: a woman aged 65 to 85 with acute or convalescent COVID-19. Both conserved end residues are trimmed from each CDR3.

V gene,CDR3 protein
TRBV5-1,ASSLATSRLDNEQF
TRBV10-2,ASSSTGSGTEAF
TRBV4-1,ASSQHQGSYEQY
TRBV19,ASSRDRDQPRH
TRBV13,ASSESGLRGKETQY
TRBV7-9,ASSFGTSGETQY
TRBV28,ASVPGQGMVGYT
TRBV7-9,ASSPSQGALSPLH
TRBV6-6,ASTSHQGTGNQPQH
TRBV13,ASSSRQTGANVLT
TRBV29-1,SVGLAERGYT
TRBV14,ASDRDNTGELF
TRBV6-6,ASSLRTGEGMNTEAF
TRBV2,ASSSRDRDYNEQF
TRBV23-1,ASSQSHRQSYGYT
TRBV12-2,ASRIWTSGTSTGCTDTQY
TRBV28,ASSFYRQGFGEKLF
TRBV10-3,AISEPTGTGLSGANVLT
TRBV27,ASSWLAGSSEQF
TRBV5-6,ASSIYRLAGDPHTQY
TRBV5-1,ASSLVGGAYNEQF
TRBV7-8,ASSLFVGADTGELF
TRBV10-3,AIPLTGNSNQPQH
TRBV29-1,SVVQGDSGNTIY
TRBV5-1,ASSLAPPGGPDTQY
TRBV10-3,AISESRSVDYEQY
TRBV6-5,ASTVTTGANQPQH
TRBV6-5,ASRNRGLGTEAF
TRBV14,ASSQQGTAGNTIY
TRBV3-1/TRBV3-2,ASSQERALQPYEQY
TRBV7-2,ASNPGQGARREKLF
TRBV7-2,ASSLEHYEQY
TRBV7-9,ASSLVSGGFTDTQY
TRBV4-3,ASSPRTGWALEQY
TRBV5-5,ASSIKTGVDQPQH
TRBV4-1,ASSHGQDPYQPQH
TRBV6-2/TRBV6-3,ASSYAASTDTQY
TRBV19,ASSRTVQPLYEQY
TRBV5-6,ASSFYLAGYVDTQY